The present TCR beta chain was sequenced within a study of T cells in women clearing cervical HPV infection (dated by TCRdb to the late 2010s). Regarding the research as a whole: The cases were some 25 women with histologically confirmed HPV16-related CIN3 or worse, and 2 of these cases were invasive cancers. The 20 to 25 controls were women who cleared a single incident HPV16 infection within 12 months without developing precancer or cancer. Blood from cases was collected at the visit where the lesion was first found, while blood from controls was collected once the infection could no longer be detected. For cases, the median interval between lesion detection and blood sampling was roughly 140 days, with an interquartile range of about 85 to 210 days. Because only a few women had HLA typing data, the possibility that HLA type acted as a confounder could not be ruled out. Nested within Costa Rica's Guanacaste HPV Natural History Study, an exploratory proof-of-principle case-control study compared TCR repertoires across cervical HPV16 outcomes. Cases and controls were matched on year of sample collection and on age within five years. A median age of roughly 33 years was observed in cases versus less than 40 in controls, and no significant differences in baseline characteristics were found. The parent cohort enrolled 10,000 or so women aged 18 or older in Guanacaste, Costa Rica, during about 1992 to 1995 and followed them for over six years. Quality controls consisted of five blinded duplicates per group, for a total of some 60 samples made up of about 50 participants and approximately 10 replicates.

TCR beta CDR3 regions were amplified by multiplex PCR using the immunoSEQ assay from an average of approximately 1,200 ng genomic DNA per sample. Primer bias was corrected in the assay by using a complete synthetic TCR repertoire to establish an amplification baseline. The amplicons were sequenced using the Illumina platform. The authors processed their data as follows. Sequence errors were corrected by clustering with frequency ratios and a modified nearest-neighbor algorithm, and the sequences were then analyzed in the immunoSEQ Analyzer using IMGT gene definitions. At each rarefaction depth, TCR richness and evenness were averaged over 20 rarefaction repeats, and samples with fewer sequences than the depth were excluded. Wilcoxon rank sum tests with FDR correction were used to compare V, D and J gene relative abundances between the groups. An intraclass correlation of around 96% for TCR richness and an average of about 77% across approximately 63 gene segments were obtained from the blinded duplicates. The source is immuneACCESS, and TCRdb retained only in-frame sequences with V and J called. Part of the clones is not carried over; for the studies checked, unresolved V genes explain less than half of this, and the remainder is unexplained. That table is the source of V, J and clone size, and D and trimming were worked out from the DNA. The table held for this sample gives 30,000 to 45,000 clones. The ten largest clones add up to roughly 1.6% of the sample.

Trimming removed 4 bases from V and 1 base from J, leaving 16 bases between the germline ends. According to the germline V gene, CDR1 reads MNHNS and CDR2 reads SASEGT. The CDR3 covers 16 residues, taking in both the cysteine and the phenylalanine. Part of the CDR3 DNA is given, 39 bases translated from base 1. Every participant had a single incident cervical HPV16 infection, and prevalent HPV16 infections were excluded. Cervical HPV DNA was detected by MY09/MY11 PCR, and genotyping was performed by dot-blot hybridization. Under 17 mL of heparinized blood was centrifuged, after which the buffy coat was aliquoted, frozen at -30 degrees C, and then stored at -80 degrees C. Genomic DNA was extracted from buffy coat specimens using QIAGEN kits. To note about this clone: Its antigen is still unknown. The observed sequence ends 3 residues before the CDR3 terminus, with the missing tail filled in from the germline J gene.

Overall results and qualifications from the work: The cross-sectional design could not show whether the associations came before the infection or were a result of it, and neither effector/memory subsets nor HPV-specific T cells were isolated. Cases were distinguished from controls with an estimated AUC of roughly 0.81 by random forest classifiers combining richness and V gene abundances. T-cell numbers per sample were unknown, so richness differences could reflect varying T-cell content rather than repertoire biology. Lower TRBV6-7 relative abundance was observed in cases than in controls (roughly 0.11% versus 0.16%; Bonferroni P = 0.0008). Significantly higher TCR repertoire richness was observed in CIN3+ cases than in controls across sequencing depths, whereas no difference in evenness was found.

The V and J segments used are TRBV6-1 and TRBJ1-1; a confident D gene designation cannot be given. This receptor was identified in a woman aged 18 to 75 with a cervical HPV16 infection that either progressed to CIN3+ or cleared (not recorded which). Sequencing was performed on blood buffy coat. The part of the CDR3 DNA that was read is TGTGCCAGCAGTGGTCGACTCGATAGAGCGAACACTGAA. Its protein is CASSGRLDRANTE. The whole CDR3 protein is CASSGRLDRANTEAFF.